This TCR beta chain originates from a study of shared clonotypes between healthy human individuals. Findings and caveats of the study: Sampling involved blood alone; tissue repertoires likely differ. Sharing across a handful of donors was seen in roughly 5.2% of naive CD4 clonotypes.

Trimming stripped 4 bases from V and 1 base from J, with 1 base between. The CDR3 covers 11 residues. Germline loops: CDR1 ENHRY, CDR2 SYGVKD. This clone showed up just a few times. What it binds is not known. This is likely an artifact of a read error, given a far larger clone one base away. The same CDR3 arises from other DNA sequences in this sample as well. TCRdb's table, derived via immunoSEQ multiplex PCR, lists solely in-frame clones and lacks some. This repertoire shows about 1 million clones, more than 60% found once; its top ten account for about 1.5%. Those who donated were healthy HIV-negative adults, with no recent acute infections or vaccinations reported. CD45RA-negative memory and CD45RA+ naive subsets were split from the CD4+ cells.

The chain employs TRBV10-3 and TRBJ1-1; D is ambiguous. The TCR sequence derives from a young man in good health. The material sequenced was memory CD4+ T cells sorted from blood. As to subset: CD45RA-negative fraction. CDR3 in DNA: TGTGCCATCAGTGGGAACACTGAAGCTTTCTTT. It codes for CAISGNTEAFF.